The entry that follows covers one T cell receptor (beta chain) sequence. What it binds is not known. Clones were sequenced by immunoSEQ multiplex PCR, and TCRdb holds only the in-frame ones, with some missing. The data show roughly 2 million clones, with around 95% seen just once and 0.1% to 0.15% held by the top ten. Germline lookup yields CDR1 SEHNR and CDR2 FQNEAQ (reference sequence). There are 15 residues in the CDR3. V shed 1 base and J 3 bases; nucleotides not matched to a gene: 4. This sample is part of a study of shared clonotypes between healthy human individuals. Whole-study results and caveats: The study sampled only blood, and tissue repertoires likely differ.

The sequenced material came from naive CD4+ T cells sorted from blood. Subset given: CD45RA+ positively selected. The V call is TRBV7-9, the J call TRBJ2-7; 9 positions agree with TRBD2. The clonotype originates from a man between 18 and 35 years old in good health. The CDR3 DNA reads as TGTGCCAGCAGCTTAGGGACTAGCGCGAGCTACGAGCAGTACTTC. Its translation: CASSLGTSASYEQYF.